This entry lists 14 T cell receptor beta chains sequenced from one sample in a study of blood T cell repertoires in COVID-19 (dated by TCRdb to 2019 to 2021). Library prep was done by the immunoSEQ multiplex PCR assay. What TCRdb holds here is the immuneACCESS table cut down to in-frame rearrangements. Part of the clones is not present; checked against another copy, under half of the missing clones reflect an unresolved V gene, and the others are unexplained. The sample records under 75,000 clones, about nine tenths of which are singletons. 1.5% to 2% of the sample is held by the ten biggest clonotypes. The specimen sequenced was peripheral blood. These receptors all come from a man between 25 and 39 years old with acute or convalescent COVID-19.

This clone has more than one count but fewer than ten. The J gene is TRBJ2-2, the V gene TRBV3-1 (or the pseudogene TRBV3-2); TRBD1 aligns across 7 bases. Looked up from germline, CDR1 is LGHDT and CDR2 is YNNKEL (reference sequence). J was trimmed by 7 bases and V by 4 bases; bases with no gene match: 12. The CDR3 sequence is 16 residues long. The CDR3 nucleotides are TGTGCCAGCAGCCTCGGGACAGTTAGGAGTAACGGGGAGCTGTTTTTT. Its translation is CASSLGTVRSNGELFF.

This sequence joins TRBV9 and TRBJ1-2; 8 bases fit TRBD1. The CDR3 runs to 15 residues. V shed 4 bases and J 4 bases; nucleotides not matched to a gene: 9. Germline V gene lookup returns CDR1 SGDLS and CDR2 YYNGEE. CDR3 region: CASSPSTGAAYGYTF. The CDR3 nucleotides are TGTGCCAGCAGCCCGTCGACAGGGGCGGCCTATGGCTACACCTTC.

The rearrangement joins TRBV28 to TRBJ1-5; the match to TRBD1 covers 9 bases. CDR3 length: 18 residues. In germline, CDR1 is MDHEN, CDR2 SYDVKM. After removal of 2 bases from V and 8 bases from J, the junction contained 16 bases not matched to a gene. CDR3 nucleotides: TGTGCCAGCAGTTTAGTCGGACAGGGGCGAAGAGTCCCCAAGCCCCAGCATTTT. It translates to CASSLVGQGRRVPKPQHF. Based on the CDR3 plus reference TRBV28 and TRBJ1-5, the full variable domain is DVKVTQSSRYLVKRTGEKVFLECVQDMDHENMFWYRQDPGLGLRLIYFSYDVKMKEKGDIPEGYSVSREKKERFSLILESASTNQTSMYLCASSLVGQGRRVPKPQHFGDGTRLSIL.

This chain links TRBV19 with TRBJ2-5; 8 nucleotides agree with TRBD1. The CDR3 length is 16 residues. CDR1 and CDR2 (germline): LNHDA, SQIVND (reference sequence). With 3 bases clipped from V and 3 bases from J, the junction kept 9 bases outside the gene matches. CDR3 DNA: TGTGCCAGTAGTATTAATTTTGAGACAGGGGAAGAGACCCAGTACTTC. Amino acids: CASSINFETGEETQYF.

The V gene is TRBV6-5, the J gene TRBJ2-5, with D possibly being TRBD1 (6 bases). Germline CDR1 MNHEY, CDR2 SVGAGI. V gave up 3 bases and J gave up 1 base, with 12 bases separating them. The CDR3 has 15 amino acids. In nucleotides, the CDR3 is TGTGCCAGCAGTTATTCGGGACAAATCCAAGAGACCCAGTACTTC. Translation: CASSYSGQIQETQYF.

This clone was picked up many times. The J gene is TRBJ2-6, the V gene TRBV29-1; D is unresolved. Germline assignment: CDR1 SQVTM and CDR2 ANQGSEA. V was trimmed by 4 bases and J by 0 bases, leaving 7 bases between them. CDR3 length: 14 residues. CDR3 DNA: TGCAGCGTTGGGGCCGTCTCTGGGGCCAACGTCCTGACTTTC. This gives the protein CSVGAVSGANVLTF.

The sample holds one count of this clone. The chain combines TRBV5-6 with TRBJ2-3, with D perhaps matching TRBD2 (5 bases). CDR1 is SGHDT, CDR2 YYEEEE, per germline. Deletions cut 4 bases from V and 6 bases from J, with 9 bases between. This CDR3 spans 12 amino acids. DNA of the CDR3: TGTGCCAGCAGCAAGTCGGGGGATACGCAGTATTTT. Translated, it gives CASSKSGDTQYF.

The chain carries TRBV5-6 and TRBJ2-3, with D unclear. V was shortened by 4 bases and J by 6 bases, with 6 bases between the two germline ends. This CDR3 spans 11 amino acids. Germline V CDR1 and CDR2: SGHDT, YYEEEE. The CDR3 bases are TGTGCCAGCAGCCGGCGGGATACGCAGTATTTT. Translating gives CASSRRDTQYF.

The chain carries TRBV5-1 and TRBJ2-3, with D possibly TRBD1 on 5 matching bases. V was cut by 0 bases and J by 3 bases, with 11 bases left in between. CDR1 is SGHRS and CDR2 is YFSETQ in the germline V gene. CDR3 length: 15 residues. The CDR3 DNA is TGCGCCAGCAGCTTGGCAGGGTCCCGTACAGATACGCAGTATTTT. This encodes CASSLAGSRTDTQYF.

This rearrangement joins TRBV5-1 to TRBJ1-6; D is unclear. V lost 4 bases and J lost 2, with 10 bases in between. This CDR3 has 15 residues. CDR1 is SGHRS, CDR2 YFSETQ, per germline. CDR3 DNA: TGCGCCAGCAGCACGGACGGGGCCTATAATTCACCCCTCCACTTT. This translates into CASSTDGAYNSPLHF.

The chain couples TRBV5-1 to TRBJ1-1, with 7 bases identical to TRBD1. This CDR3 has 14 residues. Germline CDR1 is SGHRS and CDR2 is YFSETQ. The V gene end was trimmed by 3 bases and the J gene end by 7 bases; junction bases not matched to a gene: 9. The CDR3: CASSSRTGSNEAFF. In DNA form, the CDR3 reads TGCGCCAGCAGCTCCCGGACAGGCTCAAATGAAGCTTTCTTT.

The chain has TRBV15 and TRBJ2-1; 7 bases agree with TRBD2. J was trimmed by 8 bases and V by 0 bases; bases with no gene match: 10. CDR1 is LNHNV, CDR2 YYDKDF, per germline (reference sequence). The CDR3 spans 16 residues. CDR3 residues: CATSRDRQGGNYEQFF. The DNA of the CDR3 is TGTGCCACCAGCAGAGATCGGCAGGGAGGGAACTATGAGCAGTTCTTC.

The CDR3 DNA follows: TGCAGCGCTTATAGCTCTGGGGCCAACGTCCTGACTTTC. Protein sequence: CSAYSSGANVLTF. This chain uses TRBV29-1 with TRBJ2-6; D is unclear. There are 13 residues in the CDR3. Germline loops: CDR1 SQVTM, CDR2 ANQGSEA. V was pared by 7 bases and J by 0 bases, with 7 bases between.

About this clone itself: Within the sample, other DNA sequences also encode this same CDR3. This chain uses TRBV4-1 with TRBJ1-5; tentatively, D is TRBD1 (6 bases). Germline lookup yields CDR1 MGHRA and CDR2 YSYEKL. V was cut by 1 base and J by 1 base, with 8 bases left in between. The CDR3 is 15 residues long. CDR3 amino acids: CASSQADRSNQPQHF. The CDR3 coding sequence is TGCGCCAGCAGCCAAGCTGACAGGAGCAATCAGCCCCAGCATTTT.